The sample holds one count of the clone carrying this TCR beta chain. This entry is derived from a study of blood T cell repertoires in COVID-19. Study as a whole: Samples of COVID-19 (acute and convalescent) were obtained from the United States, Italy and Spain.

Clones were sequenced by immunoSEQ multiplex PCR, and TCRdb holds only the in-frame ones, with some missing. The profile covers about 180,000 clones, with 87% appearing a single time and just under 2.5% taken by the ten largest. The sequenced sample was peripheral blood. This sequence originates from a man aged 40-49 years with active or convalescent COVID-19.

The CDR3 spells CASSTHSSYNSPLHF. The CDR3 DNA sequence: TGTGCCAGCAGCACCCATAGCTCCTATAATTCACCCCTCCACTTT. The V gene is TRBV7-2, the J gene TRBJ1-6; the D is unclear. From germline, CDR1 is SGHTA and CDR2 FQGNSA. The CDR3 consists of 15 residues. Trimming cost V 5 bases and J 0 bases, with 8 bases left between them.